This T cell receptor beta chain was recovered during a study of cytotoxic CD8 clonotypes in ibrutinib-treated CLL. Overall study results and limits: The clonality went up when patients responded to ibrutinib and dropped back toward baseline at progression.

Data came from immunoSEQ multiplex PCR; TCRdb stores just in-frame clones and leaves some out. The data contain approximately 320,000 clones, roughly 71% of them singletons. This clone has only one observation. Its antigen is still unknown. CDR1 and CDR2 from the germline V gene are SGDLS and YYNGEE. V was shortened by 7 bases and J by 2 bases, with 10 bases between the two germline ends. The CDR3 has 13 amino acids. The chain couples TRBV9 to TRBJ1-3; no clear D gene. The sequences come from PBMCs, collected after 36 months of ibrutinib treatment. The clonotype comes from a human donor with chronic lymphocytic leukemia. Written as DNA, the CDR3 is TGTGCCAGCGGTGTAGGGACTGGAAACACCATATATTTT. Amino acid sequence: CASGVGTGNTIYF.